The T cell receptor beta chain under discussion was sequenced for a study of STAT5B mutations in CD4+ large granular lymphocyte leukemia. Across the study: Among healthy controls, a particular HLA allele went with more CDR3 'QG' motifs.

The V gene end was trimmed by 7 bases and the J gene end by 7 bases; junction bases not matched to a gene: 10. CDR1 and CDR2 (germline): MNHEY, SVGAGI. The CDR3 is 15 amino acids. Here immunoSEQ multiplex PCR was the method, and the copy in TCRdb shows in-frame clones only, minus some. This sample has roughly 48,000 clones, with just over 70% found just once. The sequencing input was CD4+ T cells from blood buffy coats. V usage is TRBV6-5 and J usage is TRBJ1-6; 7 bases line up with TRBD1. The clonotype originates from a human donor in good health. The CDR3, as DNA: TGTGCCAGCACCATATTCCGGGACAGCAATTCACCCCTCCACTTT. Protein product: CASTIFRDSNSPLHF.